This entry is about one T cell receptor beta chain. Its antigen is undetermined. The data were obtained in a study of T cells in Graves' hyperthyroidism and ophthalmopathy. Study background: Peripheral blood was taken when the disease was first diagnosed, before any treatment began. Study-wide findings and caveats: Blood shared most expanded thyroid clonotypes above 0.001.

RNA transcripts yielded amplified TCR beta CDR3 regions. The HTBI primer set served for first-round RT-PCR of the TCR CDR3. TCRdb re-derived calls from the multiplex PCR reads in MiXCR, one entry per CDR3 protein. The sample lists about 290,000 distinct CDR3 sequences; about an eighth were seen once. The CDR3 contains 14 residues. Unmatched junction bases numbered 3, after V lost 1 base and J lost 9 bases. Per germline, CDR1 SGHVS and CDR2 FNYEAQ. The diagnostic basis comprised clinical symptoms, serum thyroxine and TRAb, thyroid ultrasound and orbital computed tomography. The PBMCs were taken from more than 8 ml of fresh peripheral blood.

The sample taken for sequencing was blood. The receptor was isolated from a woman in her thirties with Graves' hyperthyroidism that later progressed to Graves' ophthalmopathy. The rearrangement links TRBV7-6 to TRBJ1-6, with 7 bases identical to TRBD1. The CDR3 sequence is CASSLDNRGSPLHF. CDR3 sequence (DNA): TGTGCCAGCAGCTTAGATAACAGGGGTTCACCCCTCCACTTT. Together with reference TRBV7-6 and TRBJ1-6, the CDR3 gives the full variable domain: GAGVSQSPRYKVTKRGQDVALRCDPISGHVSLYWYRQALGQGPEFLTYFNYEAQQDKSGLPNDRFSAERPEGSISTLTIQRTEQRDSAMYRCASSLDNRGSPLHFGNGTRLTVT.